This passage covers 32 T cell receptor beta chains from one sample sequenced in a study of T cells after yellow fever vaccination. In TCRdb, the 5' RACE reads were re-called with MiXCR into one record per CDR3 protein. The sample holds tens of thousands of distinct CDR3 sequences, just under 8% seen once. Sequences were derived from CD8+ T cells sorted from PBMCs, sampled on the day of the yellow fever booster vaccination. All receptors derive from a young man who received the YFV17D yellow fever vaccine.

This clonotype was observed a handful of times. The chain recombines TRBV7-8 with TRBJ2-5, with a tentative D call TRBD2 (6 bases). Germline-derived CDR1 and CDR2 are SGHVS and FQNEAQ. The CDR3 is made up of 16 amino acids. V lost 2 bases and J 1 base, leaving 14 bases between the germline ends. The CDR3 is CASSLLGGAFQETQYF. CDR3 coding DNA: TGTGCCAGCAGCTTATTGGGCGGGGCCTTCCAAGAGACCCAGTACTTC.

The gene calls are TRBV29-1 and TRBJ2-6; either TRBD1 or TRBD2 may fit D (5 bases each). This CDR3 contains 15 residues. V was cut by 7 bases and J by 2 bases, with 15 bases left in between. Germline V CDR1 and CDR2: SQVTM, ANQGSEA. Here the CDR3 reads CSATPLGAGANVLTF. The CDR3, as DNA: TGCAGCGCCACCCCGCTGGGGGCTGGGGCCAACGTCCTGACTTTC.

The chain links TRBV12-3 or TRBV12-4 to TRBJ2-7; no reliable D call. The germline V and J ends were trimmed by 0 bases and 3 bases, with 9 bases remaining between them. The CDR3 has 14 amino acids. The CDR3 bases are TGTGCCAGCAGTTTAGCGCCCCACTTCTACGAGCAGTACTTC. Amino acids: CASSLAPHFYEQYF.

The CDR3 coding sequence is TGTGCCAGCAGTGAATGGACGGGGCGGACTGAAGCTTTCTTT. It encodes CASSEWTGRTEAFF. The chain links TRBV6-1 to TRBJ1-1, with D maybe TRBD1 (5 bases). This CDR3 comprises 14 residues. Per the germline V gene, CDR1 is MNHNS and CDR2 is SASEGT. V was clipped by 2 bases and J by 5 bases, with 12 bases between them.

There are a few counts of this clonotype. V gene TRBV11-2 combines with J gene TRBJ2-5, with D perhaps matching TRBD1 (6 bases). Germline V gene sequence: CDR1 SGHAT, CDR2 FQNNGV. V lost 1 base and J 4 bases, leaving 16 bases between the germline ends. The CDR3 covers 16 residues. CDR3 DNA sequence: TGTGCCAGCAGCTTAGTTGGGGGCTCTCTGGTAGAGACCCAGTACTTC. Its translation is CASSLVGGSLVETQYF.

This clonotype appeared many times. This chain connects TRBV29-1 to TRBJ2-3; D is ambiguous. The V and J ends lost 7 bases and 2 bases respectively, with 16 bases between them. Germline V CDR1 and CDR2: SQVTM, ANQGSEA. The CDR3 has 14 amino acids. The CDR3 DNA reads as TGCAGCGGAACCGTACTGGATCTCACAGATACGCAGTATTTT. Translated: CSGTVLDLTDTQYF.

The genes are TRBV7-9 and TRBJ2-1; D not certain. This CDR3 spans 11 amino acids. Germline V gene sequence: CDR1 SEHNR, CDR2 FQNEAQ (reference sequence). V was cut by 8 bases and J by 7 bases, with 9 bases left in between. The CDR3 reads CASATLNEQFF. CDR3 in DNA: TGTGCCAGCGCTACTTTAAATGAGCAGTTCTTC.

This clonotype occurred a few times. The J gene is TRBJ2-4, the V gene TRBV4-2; D is unresolved. The CDR3 is made up of 13 amino acids. The ends were cut back, 4 bases at V and 10 bases at J, with 14 bases in the middle. CDR1 is LGHNA and CDR2 is YNFKEQ in the germline V gene. CDR3 region: CASSLGSGGIQYF. CDR3 sequence (DNA): TGTGCCAGCAGCCTTGGCTCGGGTGGGATTCAGTACTTC.

The V and J genes are TRBV6-5 and TRBJ2-7; D is perhaps TRBD2 (6 bases). The CDR3 is 15 residues long. Germline lookup yields CDR1 MNHEY and CDR2 SVGAGI. V dropped 2 bases and J dropped 4 bases, with 15 bases sitting between them. CDR3 residues: CASSYDTSFSYEQYF. CDR3 coding DNA: TGTGCCAGCAGTTACGATACTAGCTTCTCGTACGAGCAGTACTTC.

The sample holds many counts of this clonotype. The chain has TRBV28 and TRBJ2-3; 9 nucleotides agree with TRBD2. Germline CDR1 is MDHEN and CDR2 is SYDVKM. The junction had 5 bases not matched to a gene; V was cut back by 4 bases and J by 3 bases. The CDR3 is made up of 15 amino acids. Written as DNA, the CDR3 is TGTGCCAGCAGTTCCCGAGCGGGAGGTACAGATACGCAGTATTTT. Translating gives CASSSRAGGTDTQYF.

This rearrangement joins TRBV27 to TRBJ1-2, with D possibly matching TRBD1 (5 bases). This CDR3 region has 14 residues. The V end lost 6 bases, the J end lost 3 bases, and 14 bases lay between the germline ends. Per germline, CDR1 MNHEY and CDR2 SMNVEV (reference sequence). The CDR3, as DNA: TGTGCCAGCAGACACGCGGGGGGTGACTATGGCTACACCTTC. The encoded protein is CASRHAGGDYGYTF.

This clonotype has a count of ten or more. The chain is built from TRBV10-3 and TRBJ2-2; 8 bases match TRBD2. The junction had 15 bases not matched to a gene; V was cut back by 8 bases and J by 7 bases. Germline lookup yields CDR1 ENHRY and CDR2 SYGVKD. The length of the CDR3 is 16 residues. This CDR3 reads CAIRGAGRAYDGELFF. The CDR3 nucleotides read TGTGCCATCCGCGGGGCCGGGAGGGCCTATGACGGGGAGCTGTTTTTT.

In its sample, this clonotype was seen many times. The chain carries TRBV4-3 and TRBJ2-3; 9 positions match TRBD2. This CDR3 comprises 16 residues. V dropped 0 bases and J dropped 1; count of bases not matched to a gene: 2. Germline CDR1 reads LGHNA; CDR2 reads YSLEER. The DNA for the CDR3 is TGCGCCAGCAGCCAAGACCGACTAGCGGGCACAGATACGCAGTATTTT. Translated, it gives CASSQDRLAGTDTQYF.

The genes are TRBV24-1 and TRBJ2-3, with D perhaps assigned TRBD1 or TRBD2 (5 bases each). V was trimmed by 5 bases and J by 5 bases, leaving 19 bases between them. The CDR3 runs to 16 residues. Germline V lookup: CDR1 KGHDR, CDR2 SFDVKD. The DNA of the CDR3 is TGTGCCACCAGTGGAACCGGGATGACAGACCTAGATACGCAGTATTTT. It specifies CATSGTGMTDLDTQYF.

This clonotype occurred many times. The chain has TRBV9 and TRBJ2-5; 8 positions match TRBD2. Trimming removed 4 bases from V and 2 bases from J; junction bases left unmatched: 7. CDR3 length: 15 amino acids. Germline V gene lookup returns CDR1 SGDLS and CDR2 YYNGEE. CDR3 loop: CASSPLPGGQETQYF. The CDR3 nucleotides are TGTGCCAGCAGCCCCCTTCCGGGAGGGCAAGAGACCCAGTACTTC.

This clonotype was detected only a few times. The V and J genes are TRBV7-9 and TRBJ2-3; 11 bases line up with TRBD2. Germline CDR1 reads SEHNR; CDR2 reads FQNEAQ (reference sequence). The J segment lost 5 bases and the V segment lost 4 bases, leaving 5 bases of the junction unmatched. The CDR3 contains 15 residues. CDR3 in DNA: TGTGCCAGCAGCTCCGGGACTAGCGGAGGAGATACGCAGTATTTT. Translation gives CASSSGTSGGDTQYF.

The CDR3 sequence is CASSSGGLAGDEQYF. The CDR3 DNA sequence: TGCGCCAGCAGCTCTGGGGGACTAGCGGGAGACGAGCAGTACTTC. The chain recombines TRBV5-1 with TRBJ2-7; 14 bases line up with TRBD2. Germline trimming cut 3 bases from V and 5 bases from J; bases unmatched to any gene: 4. Germline values: CDR1 SGHRS, CDR2 YFSETQ. The CDR3 is made up of 15 amino acids.

This clonotype was seen only a few times. V gene TRBV7-2 combines with J gene TRBJ2-2, with unresolved D. V lost 7 bases and J lost 0, with 12 bases in between. This CDR3 spans 15 amino acids. Germline CDR1 and CDR2: SGHTA and FQGNSA. The CDR3 region is CASTPYPTNTGELFF. The CDR3 DNA sequence: TGTGCCAGCACTCCCTACCCGACGAACACCGGGGAGCTGTTTTTT.

This clonotype was seen at least ten times. V and J are TRBV7-2 and TRBJ2-3; D gene unclear. With 1 base removed from V and 8 bases from J, the gap between germline ends came to 7 bases. The germline gives CDR1 SGHTA, CDR2 FQGNSA. The CDR3 is 12 residues long. CDR3 DNA: TGTGCCAGCAGCTTAGACGGCAGTACGCAGTATTTT. Residues: CASSLDGSTQYF. Supplemented by reference TRBV7-2 and TRBJ2-3, the full variable domain reads GAGVSQSPSNKVTEKGKDVELRCDPISGHTALYWYRQSLGQGLEFLIYFQGNSAPDKSGLPSDRFSAERTGGSVSTLTIQRTQQEDSAVYLCASSLDGSTQYFGPGTRLTVL.

There are many counts of this clonotype. This chain joins TRBV11-2 and TRBJ1-1; D uncertain. V lost 9 bases and J 3 bases, leaving 5 bases between the germline ends. There are 10 residues in the CDR3. Germline V CDR1 and CDR2: SGHAT, FQNNGV. CDR3 sequence: CASRDTEAFF. The CDR3 DNA reads TGTGCCAGTAGGGACACTGAAGCTTTCTTT.

The sample holds a few counts of this clonotype. The rearrangement uses TRBV28 and TRBJ2-3; no definite D call. Trimming pared 7 bases from V and 3 bases from J, leaving 17 bases between. The length of the CDR3 is 15 residues. The germline CDR1 and CDR2 sequences are MDHEN and SYDVKM. The CDR3 DNA is TGTGCCAGCAAGTCCCTAGAAGCCGGGACAGATACGCAGTATTTT. Translated, it gives CASKSLEAGTDTQYF.

This clonotype was seen repeatedly, ten times or more. CDR3 residues: CASSLGPQETQYF. In DNA form, the CDR3 reads TGTGCCAGCAGCCTGGGACCCCAAGAGACCCAGTACTTC. The chain couples TRBV7-2 to TRBJ2-5, with D possibly being TRBD1 or TRBD2 (5 bases each). This CDR3 has 13 amino acids. V lost 5 bases to trimming and J lost 1 base, with 8 bases between them. CDR1 and CDR2 from the germline V gene are SGHTA and FQGNSA.

The chain recombines TRBV5-1 with TRBJ2-7; TRBD1 matches at 8 bases. The CDR3 sequence is 15 residues long. V lost 4 bases and J lost 3; bases outside the gene matches: 9. In germline, CDR1 is SGHRS, CDR2 YFSETQ. The CDR3 DNA sequence: TGCGCCAGCAGCCTGGAGGACAGGGAAATCTACGAGCAGTACTTC. This sequence encodes CASSLEDREIYEQYF.

The chain combines TRBV12-3 or TRBV12-4 with TRBJ2-7, with D possibly TRBD1 on 6 matching bases. V lost 6 bases and J 2 bases, leaving 14 bases between the germline ends. The CDR3 has 14 residues. The CDR3 coding sequence is TGTGCCAGCAGCCACAGGGATGGCCCCTACGAGCAGTACTTC. Translating gives CASSHRDGPYEQYF.

This clonotype showed up just a few times. The V and J genes are TRBV5-1 and TRBJ1-1; maybe TRBD1 (5 bases). Trimming stripped 4 bases from V and 2 bases from J, with 21 bases between. This CDR3 region has 17 residues. Per germline, CDR1 SGHRS and CDR2 YFSETQ. The CDR3 DNA follows: TGCGCCAGCAGCCCATACTCAGGGTTGGATTTAAACACTGAAGCTTTCTTT. Its protein is CASSPYSGLDLNTEAFF.

The sample holds a few counts of this clonotype. The chain uses TRBV6-5 and TRBJ1-1; D may be TRBD1 (5 bases). This CDR3 contains 14 residues. Trimming cost V 4 bases and J 5 bases, with 14 bases left between them. Germline CDR1 is MNHEY and CDR2 is SVGAGI. This CDR3 reads CASSSTEGWTEAFF. The CDR3, as DNA: TGTGCCAGCAGTTCAACCGAGGGGTGGACTGAAGCTTTCTTT.

The V gene is TRBV3-1, the J gene TRBJ2-1; D call uncertain. CDR1 LGHDT and CDR2 YNNKEL come from the germline V gene (reference sequence). With 1 base removed from V and 6 bases from J, the gap between germline ends came to 19 bases. There are 17 residues in the CDR3. In nucleotides, the CDR3 is TGTGCCAGCAGCCAAGGCCTAATCACGGGCCGTGTCAATGAGCAGTTCTTC. Translating gives CASSQGLITGRVNEQFF.

This clonotype was detected ten times or more. The chain combines TRBV20-1 with TRBJ2-7; 8 bases align to TRBD1. Looked up from germline, CDR1 is DFQATT and CDR2 is SNEGSKA (reference sequence). CDR3 length: 11 amino acids. Unmatched junction bases numbered 4, after V lost 7 bases and J lost 5 bases. The CDR3 sequence: CSVHRGDEQYF. CDR3 coding DNA: TGCAGTGTCCACAGGGGGGACGAGCAGTACTTC.

This sequence joins TRBV4-3 and TRBJ2-1, with 13 bases that match TRBD2. Germline V gives CDR1 LGHNA, CDR2 YSLEER. The CDR3 length is 16 residues. J was trimmed by 9 bases and V by 0 bases; bases with no gene match: 5. In DNA, the CDR3 is TGCGCCAGCAGCCAAGAAGGAACTAGCGGGGGGGGTGAGCAGTTCTTC. Amino acids: CASSQEGTSGGGEQFF.

Only a few counts were recorded for this clonotype. The V and J genes are TRBV9 and TRBJ2-2; 8 bases are shared with TRBD2. Looked up from germline, CDR1 is SGDLS and CDR2 is YYNGEE. This CDR3 is 13 amino acids long. The V gene end was trimmed by 4 bases and the J gene end by 5 bases; junction bases not matched to a gene: 1. The CDR3 nucleotides read TGTGCCAGCAGCCCGGGAGGGACCGGGGAGCTGTTTTTT. Its translation: CASSPGGTGELFF.

This chain links TRBV20-1 with TRBJ1-1; tentatively, D is TRBD1 (5 bases). The CDR3 has 14 amino acids. V shed 3 bases and J shed 5 bases, with 16 bases lying between them. Per the germline V gene, CDR1 is DFQATT and CDR2 is SNEGSKA (reference sequence). CDR3 amino acids: CSARGDQGETEAFF. CDR3 bases: TGCAGTGCTAGGGGGGACCAGGGTGAGACTGAAGCTTTCTTT.

This clonotype was picked up many times. The V gene is TRBV12-3 or TRBV12-4, the J gene TRBJ2-7; a weak D match, TRBD1 (6 bases). The CDR3 has 14 amino acids. The V gene lost 7 bases and the J gene lost 2 bases, with 15 bases spanning the gap. CDR3 nucleotide sequence: TGTGCCAGCACCCCGCCGACAGGAACCTACGAGCAGTACTTC. It yields the protein CASTPPTGTYEQYF.